This T cell receptor (beta chain) derives from a study of blood T cell repertoires in COVID-19. In the original analysis: Reference gene primer amplification gave estimated nucleated cell counts. Here immunoSEQ multiplex PCR was the method, and the copy in TCRdb shows in-frame clones only, minus some. V, J and clone size are taken as reported in that table, and D and trimming were inferred from the DNA itself. The data contain under 150,000 clones, 75% to 90% of them singletons. The CDR3 totals 19 residues. V lost 0 bases, J lost 2 bases, and 24 bases lay in between. From germline, CDR1 is SGDLS and CDR2 YYNGEE. Recruits, aged about 18 to 90 years, lived in 24 US areas. Participant reports of clinical history set cohort assignment. Cohort 3 recovery required two negative PCRs, clearance, or symptom resolution.

The sequence came from a woman aged 45-65 years who had recovered from COVID-19. The chain links TRBV9 to TRBJ2-7; TRBD2 might be the D (5 bases). Sequences were obtained from PBMCs or T cells enriched from blood (not recorded which). CDR3 in amino acids: CASSVVLFVGAITPYEQYF. CDR3 nucleotides: TGTGCCAGCAGCGTAGTTCTATTCGTGGGAGCTATTACCCCCTACGAGCAGTACTTC.